This TCR beta chain was documented in a study of T-cell memory formation after mild COVID-19. Study-wide results and limits: Pre-infection memory already had some responding clones, implying cross-reactive memory joined. Contracting clones localized mainly to CM and EM when CD4+ and mainly to EMRA when CD8+.

TCRalpha and TCRbeta libraries used 5'RACE with constant-segment primers and UMIs. MiXCR, applied by TCRdb to the 5' RACE reads, yields one record per CDR3 protein. The sample records 550,000 to 650,000 distinct CDR3 sequences, 17% being singletons. The table lists this clonotype with a few counts. Antigen: not known. Germline loops: CDR1 LNHNV, CDR2 YYDKDF (reference sequence). The trim removed 0 bases at V and 9 bases at J, leaving 7 bases unmatched. This CDR3 has 17 residues. This receptor was obtained from an adult woman who had mild COVID-19 (a few samples of this study predate the infection). Cell type and time point are not known. The chain is built from TRBV15 and TRBJ1-6; 11 nucleotides line up with TRBD1. What was sequenced was PBMCs or a T cell subset sorted from them (not recorded which). The CDR3 nucleotides are TGTGCCACCAGCAGAGATCGAGGACAGGGGGCAGGTTCACCCCTCCACTTT. Residues: CATSRDRGQGAGSPLHF.